These 32 T cell receptor beta chains were sequenced from one sample in a study of CD8+ T cells in alopecia areata. TCR sequencing used cDNA made by reverse transcription of extracted RNA. Method: immunoSEQ multiplex PCR; TCRdb's copy keeps in-frame clones and lacks some. Singletons are absent from the sample, which has about 110,000 clones. Sequenced material: lesional skin. Receptor source: a C3H/HeJ mouse with alopecia areata. As its MHC haplotype, the strain has H2-k.

Comments on this clone: Gene and germline names: mouse. The sequence runs out 4 residues before the end of the CDR3; the remainder is reconstructed from the germline J gene. V is TRBV13-3 and J is TRBJ2-1; 10 bases match TRBD2. The germline CDR1 and CDR2 sequences are NNHDY and SYVADS. The length of the CDR3 is 16 residues. The sequenced CDR3 bases are TGTGCCAGCAGTGATGCAAAGACTGGGGGGCCTCCT. Its protein is CASSDAKTGGPP. The full CDR3 is CASSDAKTGGPPEQFF.

This clone was recorded at least ten times. Mouse names are used for the genes. The CDR3 end falls 4 residues outside the read, so it is completed with the germline J gene. The genes are TRBV1 and TRBJ2-5, with 10 bases that match TRBD1. Looked up from germline, CDR1 is NSQYPW and CDR2 is LRSPGD (reference sequence). The CDR3 totals 15 residues. CDR3 DNA (partial): TGCACCTGCAGTGCAGTCCGGGACAGGGGTGAC. This encodes CTCSAVRDRGD. The whole CDR3 sequence is CTCSAVRDRGDTQYF.

This clone occurred a few times. Gene names denote mouse genes. With the read ending 4 residues before the CDR3 end, the germline J gene is used to fill in that end. The J gene is TRBJ2-7, the V gene TRBV19, with 9 bases that match TRBD2. The trim removed 4 bases at V and 2 bases at J, leaving 4 bases unmatched. Germline lookup yields CDR1 FNHDT and CDR2 SITEND (reference sequence). The CDR3 length is 14 residues. The part of the CDR3 DNA that was read is TGTGCCAGCAGTGCGACTGGGGGTCCCTAT. Its protein product is CASSATGGPY. The CDR3 as a whole reads CASSATGGPYEQYF.

This clone turned up a few times. Mouse names are used for the genes. The read falls 4 residues short of the CDR3 end, and the missing part is taken from the germline J gene. The sample has other DNA sequences that encode this CDR3 too. The chain recombines TRBV13-3 with TRBJ2-1; 7 nucleotides agree with TRBD2. J gave up 3 bases and V 9 bases, and 6 bases lay outside the gene matches. The CDR3 is 13 residues long. Looked up from germline, CDR1 is NNHDY and CDR2 is SYVADS. The CDR3 protein is CATRLGGYAEQFF. The covered CDR3 bases are TGTGCCACCCGACTGGGAGGCTATGCT.

In the case of this clone: Gene names denote mouse genes. The read ends 4 residues early relative to the CDR3; the germline J gene fills the gap. The rearrangement joins TRBV1 to TRBJ2-2, with a possible D match to TRBD1 (6 bases). Germline V CDR1 and CDR2: NSQYPW, LRSPGD (reference sequence). V lost 5 bases and J 0 bases, leaving 10 bases between the germline ends. The CDR3 loop spans 15 amino acids. CDR3 in amino acids: CTCSLRQANTGQLYF. Incomplete CDR3 DNA: TGCACCTGCAGTCTGCGACAGGCAAACACCGGG.

Ten or more counts support this clone. The genes are named according to mouse. The CDR3 end falls 4 residues outside the read, so it is completed with the germline J gene. The genes are TRBV14 and TRBJ2-7, with D possibly being TRBD1 (6 bases). This CDR3 is 14 amino acids long. The germline V gene has CDR1 SGHDT and CDR2 FRDEAV. Trimming stripped 2 bases from V and 0 bases from J, with 9 bases between. The sequenced CDR3 bases are TGTGCCAGCAGTTTGAGGGGGAGCTCCTAT. Translation: CASSLRGSSY. The entire CDR3 protein is CASSLRGSSYEQYF.

This clone was counted only a few times. Gene names and germline match the mouse. The read ends 4 residues early relative to the CDR3; the germline J gene fills the gap. The genes are TRBV1 and TRBJ1-1, with D tentatively TRBD1 (5 bases). The CDR3 is 13 amino acids. The V gene's germline CDR1 is NSQYPW and CDR2 LRSPGD (reference sequence). Between the trimmed V and J ends, which lost 6 bases and 1 base, there was a span of 9 bases. CDR3 sequence reads: CTCRGQGNTEVFF. The CDR3 DNA, read in part, is TGCACCTGCAGAGGGCAGGGGAACACA.

The sample holds a few counts of this clone. Germline and genes here are mouse. CDR3 DNA (partial): TGTGCCAGTTCCGGGACTGGGGAAAACTATGCT. It translates to CASSGTGENYA. The entire CDR3 sequence reads CASSGTGENYAEQFF. The rearrangement uses TRBV19 and TRBJ2-1; 10 positions match TRBD2. The sequenced fragment ends 4 residues before the CDR3 boundary, so the rest is inferred from the germline J gene. The CDR3 is 15 amino acids. V gave up 8 bases and J gave up 1 base; unmatched junction bases: 6. The germline V gene encodes CDR1 FNHDT and CDR2 SITEND (reference sequence).

This clone was detected a few times. The genes are named according to mouse. Read data end 4 residues before the CDR3 end; the end is taken from the germline J gene. This rearrangement joins TRBV1 to TRBJ2-1; 9 bases map to TRBD1. The CDR3 totals 12 residues. Per germline, CDR1 NSQYPW and CDR2 LRSPGD (reference sequence). The CDR3 is CTSGTGRAEQFF. The CDR3 bases that were read are TGCACCTCTGGGACAGGGAGAGCT.

A few counts support this clone. Germline and genes here are mouse. The read ends 4 residues early relative to the CDR3; the germline J gene fills the gap. The chain combines TRBV1 with TRBJ1-4; TRBD1 agrees at 10 bases. The V gene end was trimmed by 3 bases and the J gene end by 0 bases; junction bases not matched to a gene: 4. This CDR3 contains 17 residues. Germline CDR1 is NSQYPW and CDR2 is LRSPGD (reference sequence). The CDR3 sequence: CTCSARDRGLSNERLFF. The part of the CDR3 DNA that was read is TGCACCTGCAGTGCCAGGGACAGGGGACTTTCCAACGAA.

Worth noting for this clone: The genes and germline here are from mouse. The missing CDR3 end, 4 residues past where the read stops, is filled in from the germline J gene. This chain connects TRBV19 to TRBJ2-7, with 8 positions matching TRBD2. Germline CDR1 reads FNHDT; CDR2 reads SITEND (reference sequence). After removal of 4 bases from V and 1 base from J, the junction contained 4 bases not matched to a gene. The CDR3 is 14 amino acids. The covered CDR3 bases are TGTGCCAGCAGTCCATGGGGGGGATCCTAT. The encoded protein is CASSPWGGSY. The CDR3 in full is CASSPWGGSYEQYF.

Notes on this clone: Germline and genes here are mouse. Sequencing ends 4 residues short of the CDR3 end; the germline J gene provides the rest. This sequence joins TRBV13-2 and TRBJ2-1, with 11 bases fitting TRBD2. Looked up from germline, CDR1 is NNHNN and CDR2 is SYGAGS (reference sequence). This CDR3 comprises 15 residues. The J segment lost 4 bases and the V segment lost 2 bases, leaving 2 bases of the junction unmatched. Incomplete CDR3 DNA: TGTGCCAGCGGTGAGGGACTGGGGGCATATGCT. It yields the protein CASGEGLGAYA. The entire CDR3 protein reads CASGEGLGAYAEQFF.

In this sample, this clone turned up a few times. Genes and germline are mouse. Read coverage stops 4 residues before the CDR3 terminus; the germline J gene supplies the remainder. The V and J genes are TRBV19 and TRBJ2-7; TRBD2 aligns across 9 bases. The CDR3 extends over 15 amino acids. Germline V gene sequence: CDR1 FNHDT, CDR2 SITEND (reference sequence). The sequenced part of the CDR3 DNA is TGTGCCAGCAGTATGGGTTGGGGGGGCCGATAT. This translates into CASSMGWGGRY. The whole CDR3 reads CASSMGWGGRYEQYF.

This clone was found many times. Gene labels here are mouse ones. The read gets to within 4 residues of the CDR3 end, and the germline J gene fills in the rest. Different DNA sequences within this sample yield the same CDR3. The chain joins TRBV13-3 to TRBJ1-4; 10 nucleotides match TRBD1. The CDR3 has 16 residues. The V gene's germline CDR1 is NNHDY and CDR2 SYVADS. With 3 bases clipped from V and 2 bases from J, the junction kept 4 bases outside the gene matches. The sequenced part of the CDR3 DNA is TGTGCCAGCAGTGGGCGGGACAGGGGATCCAACGAA. Protein sequence: CASSGRDRGSNE. The CDR3 in its entirety is CASSGRDRGSNERLFF.

As to this clone: Germline and genes: mouse. The read is 4 residues too short to cover the CDR3 end, so that end is filled in from the germline J gene. The V call is TRBV17, the J call TRBJ1-4, with D tentatively TRBD1 (6 bases). The CDR3 totals 14 residues. CDR1 is MNHDT, CDR2 YYDKIL, per germline. The V end was cut by 3 bases, the J end by 3 bases, with 8 bases between. CDR3 DNA (partial): TGTGCTAGCAGTAGGGCAGGGGCCAACGAA. This encodes CASSRAGANE. Given in full, the CDR3 is CASSRAGANERLFF.

Points on this clone: Gene names and germline match the mouse. Partial CDR3 DNA: TGTGCCAGCAGTATATCCGGACTGGGGTATGCT. It is translated as CASSISGLGYA. The whole CDR3 is CASSISGLGYAEQFF. This rearrangement joins TRBV19 to TRBJ2-1; 9 bases fit TRBD2. The CDR3 extends 4 residues past the end of the read, so its final part is completed from the germline J gene. The V gene's germline CDR1 is FNHDT and CDR2 SITEND (reference sequence). This CDR3 spans 15 amino acids. Germline trimming cut 1 base from V and 4 bases from J; bases unmatched to any gene: 3.

This clone was found many times. Gene names follow the mouse nomenclature. The read terminates 4 residues before the CDR3 end, so the remaining end is supplied by the germline J gene. V and J are TRBV13-3 and TRBJ2-5; 9 bases match TRBD1. J was trimmed by 2 bases and V by 2 bases; bases with no gene match: 3. The CDR3 has 15 amino acids. Germline lookup yields CDR1 NNHDY and CDR2 SYVADS. The covered CDR3 bases are TGTGCCAGCAGTGAGAGGACAGGGGCCCAAGAC. It encodes CASSERTGAQD. The complete CDR3 protein is CASSERTGAQDTQYF.

For this clone: Mouse germline and gene names are used. The read finishes 4 residues shy of the CDR3 end, and the germline J gene is used to complete it. Other nucleotide sequences in the sample specify the same CDR3. The V call is TRBV13-3, the J call TRBJ2-1; 8 bases fit TRBD1. This CDR3 contains 15 residues. The V and J ends lost 2 bases and 5 bases, in that order; junction bases with no gene match: 6. Per germline, CDR1 NNHDY and CDR2 SYVADS. CDR3 DNA, as far as it was read: TGTGCCAGCAGTGACAGACAGGGGAGGAATGCT. Translating gives CASSDRQGRNA. The full CDR3 protein reads CASSDRQGRNAEQFF.

As regards this clone: Gene names follow the mouse nomenclature. The CDR3 end lies 4 residues beyond the end of the read and is filled in from the germline J gene. This rearrangement joins TRBV13-1 to TRBJ1-4, with D maybe TRBD1 (5 bases). Trimming pared 2 bases from V and 5 bases from J, leaving 10 bases between. This CDR3 region has 14 residues. CDR1 is NSHNY, CDR2 SYGAGN, per germline. CDR3 DNA, as far as it was read: TGTGCCAGCAGTGAGAGGGGTTTGAACGAA. It encodes CASSERGLNE. Given in full, the CDR3 is CASSERGLNERLFF.

A remark on this clone: Gene names follow the mouse nomenclature. Read coverage stops 4 residues before the CDR3 terminus; the germline J gene supplies the remainder. This chain links TRBV13-3 with TRBJ2-7, with 7 bases matching TRBD2. Germline CDR1 is NNHDY and CDR2 is SYVADS. Germline trimming cut 6 bases from V and 1 base from J; bases unmatched to any gene: 4. The CDR3 has 13 amino acids. The sequenced part of the CDR3 DNA is TGTGCCAGCACCCTGACTGGGTCCTAT. It yields the protein CASTLTGSY. The whole CDR3 is CASTLTGSYEQYF.

Only a few counts were recorded for this clone. Gene names denote mouse genes. The CDR3 reads CTCSAQGRNTGQLYF. The sequenced CDR3 bases are TGCACCTGCAGTGCACAGGGACGGAACACCGGG. This chain uses TRBV1 with TRBJ2-2; D tentatively fits TRBD1 or TRBD2 (5 bases each). The read ends 4 residues shy of where the CDR3 ends; the end is completed using the germline J gene. Trimming removed 2 bases from V and 2 bases from J, with 9 bases in between. The length of the CDR3 is 15 residues. The germline gives CDR1 NSQYPW, CDR2 LRSPGD (reference sequence).

Of note for this clone: Gene labels here are mouse ones. The DNA read from the CDR3 is TGCACCTGCAGTGCAGATCTTCCAGGGCGCACA. This sequence encodes CTCSADLPGRT. The whole CDR3 sequence is CTCSADLPGRTEVFF. This chain joins TRBV1 and TRBJ1-1; a possible D gene is TRBD1 (5 bases). From the germline J gene comes the end of the CDR3, since the read stops 4 residues before it. V was clipped by 0 bases and J by 4 bases, with 12 bases between them. Germline CDR1 reads NSQYPW; CDR2 reads LRSPGD (reference sequence). CDR3 length: 15 residues.

For this clone: Gene labels here are mouse ones. The missing CDR3 end, 4 residues past where the read stops, is filled in from the germline J gene. The V and J genes are TRBV1 and TRBJ2-3, with 9 bases fitting TRBD2. CDR3 length: 16 residues. Trimming at V came to 4 bases and at J to 0 bases, leaving 5 bases not matched to a gene. In germline, CDR1 is NSQYPW, CDR2 LRSPGD (reference sequence). The CDR3 is CTCSGGLGPSAETLYF. The DNA read from the CDR3 is TGCACCTGCAGTGGGGGACTGGGCCCTAGTGCAGAA.

The table lists this clone with a few counts. The gene names here belong to mouse. With the read ending 4 residues before the CDR3 end, the germline J gene is used to fill in that end. The chain uses TRBV19 and TRBJ1-4; 10 nucleotides align to TRBD1. Trimming cost V 2 bases and J 6 bases; bases outside gene matches: 4. This CDR3 is built from 15 residues. Per germline, CDR1 FNHDT and CDR2 SITEND (reference sequence). The CDR3 DNA, read in part, is TGTGCCAGCAGTATCTACGGGACAGGGGACGAA. Its translation: CASSIYGTGDE. The entire CDR3 protein is CASSIYGTGDERLFF.

In this sample, this clone turned up a few times. Gene names refer to mouse genes. The CDR3 goes on 4 residues after the read ends, and that part is filled in from the germline J gene. The genes are TRBV14 and TRBJ2-1; 9 bases align to TRBD1. Germline CDR1 reads SGHDT; CDR2 reads FRDEAV. The CDR3 is made up of 15 amino acids. V was clipped by 3 bases and J by 5 bases; unmatched bases: 6. Partial CDR3 DNA: TGTGCCAGCAGTTCGCTCGGGACAGGGAATGCT. This encodes CASSSLGTGNA. The complete CDR3 protein is CASSSLGTGNAEQFF.

Points on this clone: Mouse germline and gene names are used. The CDR3 goes on 4 residues after the read ends, and that part is filled in from the germline J gene. This chain connects TRBV14 to TRBJ2-1, with TRBD1 matching 7 bases. The CDR3 has 14 amino acids. CDR1 SGHDT and CDR2 FRDEAV come from the germline V gene. The junction had 3 bases not matched to a gene; V was cut back by 4 bases and J by 2 bases. CDR3 in amino acids: CASSPDRDYAEQFF. CDR3 DNA (partial): TGTGCCAGCAGTCCCGACAGGGACTATGCT.

As for this clone: The gene symbols are mouse symbols. Read coverage stops 4 residues before the CDR3 terminus; the germline J gene supplies the remainder. This chain joins TRBV19 and TRBJ2-1; D gene unclear. V was trimmed by 4 bases and J by 1 base, leaving 9 bases between them. Germline assignment: CDR1 FNHDT and CDR2 SITEND (reference sequence). The CDR3 extends over 14 amino acids. The CDR3 reads CASSLVVNYAEQFF. CDR3 DNA (partial): TGTGCCAGCAGTCTGGTGGTAAACTATGCT.

On this clone itself: The listed genes are named as in mouse. The read ends 4 residues shy of where the CDR3 ends; the end is completed using the germline J gene. This chain links TRBV13-3 with TRBJ1-4, with D possibly TRBD1 on 6 matching bases. Germline V CDR1 and CDR2: NNHDY, SYVADS. V was cut by 3 bases and J by 2 bases, with 11 bases left in between. This CDR3 has 15 residues. CDR3 in amino acids: CASSAGTPSNERLFF. CDR3 DNA (partial): TGTGCCAGCAGTGCCGGGACACCGTCCAACGAA.

This clone came up a few times. Here the gene names and germline are mouse. Sequencing ends 4 residues short of the CDR3 end; the germline J gene provides the rest. V usage is TRBV13-3 and J usage is TRBJ2-5; 7 bases agree with TRBD2. V was pared by 2 bases and J by 2 bases, with 5 bases of the junction left unmatched. CDR1 is NNHDY, CDR2 SYVADS, per germline. This CDR3 is 15 amino acids long. CDR3 residues: CASSENWGLQDTQYF. The covered CDR3 bases are TGTGCCAGCAGTGAGAACTGGGGCCTCCAAGAC.

This clone turned up a few times. Gene names denote mouse genes. The CDR3 loop reads CASSDPSTGGAETLYF. The CDR3 DNA, read in part, is TGTGCCAGCAGTGACCCTTCGACAGGTGGTGCAGAA. The chain recombines TRBV13-3 with TRBJ2-3; TRBD1 is a possible D gene (6 bases). The observed sequence ends 4 residues before the CDR3 terminus, with the missing tail filled in from the germline J gene. The CDR3 is 16 amino acids. The V end lost 2 bases, the J end lost 1 base, and 14 bases lay between the germline ends. The germline gives CDR1 NNHDY, CDR2 SYVADS.

With regard to this clone: Gene names denote mouse genes. CDR3 DNA (partial): TGTGCAAGCAGCTCGGACAGGGGGCGAGCT. It codes for CASSSDRGRA. The CDR3, in full, reads CASSSDRGRAEQFF. This sequence joins TRBV16 and TRBJ2-1, with 11 bases that match TRBD1. The CDR3 goes on 4 residues after the read ends, and that part is filled in from the germline J gene. Germline CDR1 reads SGHSA; CDR2 reads FRNQAP. The CDR3 is made up of 14 amino acids.

As for this clone: Gene names denote mouse genes. The read finishes 4 residues shy of the CDR3 end, and the germline J gene is used to complete it. The chain has TRBV13-1 and TRBJ2-2, with D possibly being TRBD1 (6 bases). The CDR3 runs 16 residues. Trimming left V 2 bases short and J 4 bases short, with 15 bases between. The germline CDR1 and CDR2 sequences are NSHNY and SYGAGN. The CDR3 bases that were read are TGTGCCAGCAGTGACGAGGGGCCCAGGGGCACCGGG. This sequence encodes CASSDEGPRGTG. The whole CDR3 region reads CASSDEGPRGTGQLYF.